The 15 T cell receptor beta chains below all came from one sample that was sequenced in a study of identical twins' blood T cells. TCRdb fed the 5' RACE reads into MiXCR, producing one record per CDR3 protein. The sample holds hundreds of thousands of distinct CDR3 sequences; about 28% are singletons and the top ten take 5.5% to 6.5%. The material sequenced was PBMCs. The receptors derive from a woman between 18 and 49 years old in good health.

The chain recombines TRBV27 with TRBJ2-1; 7 nucleotides align to TRBD1. Germline V gives CDR1 MNHEY, CDR2 SMNVEV (reference sequence). V was clipped by 4 bases and J by 9 bases; unmatched bases: 3. This CDR3 region has 12 residues. CDR3 region: CASSSTGSEQFF. The CDR3 DNA is TGTGCCAGCAGTTCGACAGGGTCTGAGCAGTTCTTC.

V usage is TRBV11-2 and J usage is TRBJ1-1, with TRBD1 identical over 7 bases. CDR1 is SGHAT, CDR2 FQNNGV, per germline. The CDR3 length is 15 residues. The ends lost 5 bases at V and 4 bases at J; junction bases unmatched: 10. This chain's CDR3 is CASSIFQGVGTEAFF. The CDR3 nucleotides read TGTGCCAGCAGCATATTCCAGGGGGTTGGCACTGAAGCTTTCTTT.

This clonotype was found a few times. This chain connects TRBV7-2 to TRBJ1-5; D uncertain. V shed 2 bases and J shed 3 bases, with 11 bases lying between them. Germline V CDR1 and CDR2: SGHTA, FQGNSA. CDR3 length equals 15 residues. In DNA, the CDR3 is TGTGCCAGCAGCTTAAACCGCCGAATCAATCAGCCCCAGCATTTT. Its protein product is CASSLNRRINQPQHF.

This clonotype was seen repeatedly, ten times or more. V gene TRBV7-8 combines with J gene TRBJ1-2; D gene uncertain. Germline values: CDR1 SGHVS, CDR2 FQNEAQ. This CDR3 has 15 residues. Trimming stripped 5 bases from V and 2 bases from J, with 15 bases between. CDR3 nucleotide sequence: TGTGCCAGCAGCCCCCCATACACGACCAACTATGGCTACACCTTC. Its translation: CASSPPYTTNYGYTF.

This clonotype was counted a few times. This chain joins TRBV20-1 and TRBJ1-1; D possibly corresponds to TRBD1 (5 bases). The V and J ends lost 5 bases and 1 base respectively, with 11 bases between them. The CDR3 is 13 residues long. Germline V gene sequence: CDR1 DFQATT, CDR2 SNEGSKA (reference sequence). Written as DNA, the CDR3 is TGCAGTGCTGCGGGACGCTGGAACACTGAAGCTTTCTTT. This sequence encodes CSAAGRWNTEAFF.

This rearrangement joins TRBV3-1 to TRBJ1-6, with a weak D call TRBD1 (5 bases). The germline V and J ends were trimmed by 3 bases and 7 bases, with 10 bases remaining between them. The CDR3 spans 14 residues. CDR1 LGHDT and CDR2 YNNKEL come from the germline V gene (reference sequence). The CDR3 here is CASSQQNRNSPLHF. The CDR3 DNA is TGTGCCAGCAGCCAGCAGAACAGGAATTCACCCCTCCACTTT.

This clonotype was recorded a few times. This may be a read error: a much more frequent sequence differs by one nucleotide. The CDR3 sequence: CSPVVRPSTEAFF. The CDR3, as DNA: TGCAGCCCCGTGGTCCGTCCGAGCACTGAAGCTTTCTTT. This chain uses TRBV29-1 with TRBJ1-1; no clear D gene. Germline V lookup: CDR1 SQVTM, CDR2 ANQGSEA. V was trimmed by 8 bases and J by 4 bases, leaving 17 bases between them. This CDR3 spans 13 amino acids.

The V gene is TRBV20-1, the J gene TRBJ1-6; unclear D gene. Germline V gives CDR1 DFQATT, CDR2 SNEGSKA (reference sequence). This CDR3 is 15 amino acids long. CDR3 protein: CSAYSAAVPNSPLHF. CDR3 bases: TGCAGCGCTTACTCCGCCGCAGTTCCTAATTCACCCCTCCACTTT.

The rearrangement links TRBV29-1 to TRBJ1-3; no clear D. The CDR3 covers 13 residues. CDR1 is SQVTM and CDR2 is ANQGSEA in the germline V gene. CDR3 sequence reads: CNVERTAGNTIYF. The CDR3 DNA sequence: TGCAACGTGGAGCGGACTGCGGGAAACACCATATATTTT. Full variable domain (missing parts from reference TRBV29-1 and TRBJ1-3): SAVISQKPSRDICQRGTSLTIQCQVDSQVTMMFWYRQQPGQSLTLIATANQGSEATYESGFVIDKFPISRPNLTFSTLTVSNMSPEDSSIYLCNVERTAGNTIYFGEGSWLTVV.

This sequence joins TRBV7-2 and TRBJ1-1, with TRBD1 matching over 9 bases. V shed 5 bases, J shed 0 bases, and the junction held 4 bases outside the gene matches. The CDR3 runs to 15 residues. Per the germline V gene, CDR1 is SGHTA and CDR2 is FQGNSA. CDR3 DNA sequence: TGTGCCAGCAGCCCAAGGACAGGGGTGAACACTGAAGCTTTCTTT. This encodes CASSPRTGVNTEAFF.

With respect to this clonotype: Just one base apart from a much larger clone, this may be a read error. This chain joins TRBV30 and TRBJ2-1; D gene ambiguous. Germline V gene data show CDR1 as GTSNPN and CDR2 as SVGIG (reference sequence). CDR3 length: 13 amino acids. Trimming left V 3 bases short and J 2 bases short, with 8 bases between. In nucleotides, the CDR3 is TGTGCCTGGAGCCAGTTCCCCTACAATGAGCAGTTCTTC. Protein product: CAWSQFPYNEQFF.

This clonotype was counted many times. The rearrangement joins TRBV20-1 to TRBJ1-2, with 8 positions matching TRBD1. Per the germline V gene, CDR1 is DFQATT and CDR2 is SNEGSKA (reference sequence). This CDR3 region has 12 residues. After removal of 6 bases from V and 4 bases from J, the junction contained 4 bases not matched to a gene. In DNA, the CDR3 is TGCAGTGCAACCGACAGGGGCTATGGCTACACCTTC. This codes for CSATDRGYGYTF.

This clonotype was seen a handful of times. As DNA, the CDR3 is TGTGCCAGCAGCCAAGTATTCGGGGGAAACACTGAAGCTTTCTTT. It is translated as CASSQVFGGNTEAFF. The gene calls are TRBV3-1 and TRBJ1-1; D might be TRBD1 (5 bases). This CDR3 is built from 15 residues. Trimming removed 1 base from V and 2 bases from J, with 11 bases in between. CDR1 and CDR2 from the germline V gene are LGHDT and YNNKEL (reference sequence).

The chain is built from TRBV20-1 and TRBJ1-1; 11 bases fit TRBD1. V gave up 4 bases and J gave up 3 bases; unmatched junction bases: 10. The V gene's germline CDR1 is DFQATT and CDR2 SNEGSKA (reference sequence). This CDR3 spans 16 amino acids. The CDR3 here is CSANPGQGDGDTEAFF. The CDR3 DNA reads as TGCAGTGCTAACCCGGGACAGGGGGATGGGGACACTGAAGCTTTCTTT.

This chain connects TRBV3-1 to TRBJ2-3; D not certain. The CDR3 has 17 amino acids. Germline CDR1 is LGHDT and CDR2 is YNNKEL (reference sequence). Between the trimmed V and J ends, which lost 1 base and 2 bases, there was a span of 16 bases. The CDR3 protein is CASSQGSWAMVTDTQYF. The CDR3 region has the DNA TGTGCCAGCAGCCAAGGTTCGTGGGCTATGGTCACAGATACGCAGTATTTT.